The 3 T cell receptor beta chains in this list originate from one sample, sequenced in a study of T-cell reconstitution after alpha-beta-depleted transplantation in children. During its preparation, the TCRbeta library received unique molecular identifiers. TCRdb reprocessed the PCR reads via MiXCR and lists one record per CDR3 protein. Of around 670,000 distinct CDR3 sequences in the sample, less than 15% were seen once. This specimen was PBMCs, taken before TCRalphabeta/CD19-depleted stem cell transplant. The receptors stem from a girl aged 2 to 10 with congenital amegakaryocytic thrombocytopenia, due to receive a stem cell transplant.

This clonotype was observed a single time. Its ends do not fully match the called genes, so a read error is possible. J is TRBJ2-3 and V is TRBV5-1; TRBD2 agrees at 9 bases. Germline V gene lookup returns CDR1 SGHRS and CDR2 YFSETQ. CDR3 length equals 15 residues. For the CDR3, the DNA is TGCGCCAGCAGCTTGGGCGAGCGGGGGGCAGAAACGCACTATTTT. Encoded protein: CASSLGERGAETHYF.

This clonotype was observed at least ten times. The V and J genes are TRBV20-1 and TRBJ2-5; D ambiguous. This CDR3 has 12 amino acids. Germline CDR1 DFQATT, CDR2 SNEGSKA (reference sequence). The V end was cut by 6 bases, the J end by 1 base, with 9 bases between. The CDR3, as DNA: TGCAGTGCCCAGACCGGCCAAGAGACCCAGTACTTC. Its translation: CSAQTGQETQYF.

This clonotype appeared many times. The chain recombines TRBV24-1 with TRBJ2-1; D remains unclear. Germline CDR1 reads KGHDR; CDR2 reads SFDVKD. This CDR3 contains 15 residues. V was trimmed by 5 bases and J by 2 bases, leaving 12 bases between them. The CDR3 sequence: CATSGSGPTYNEQFF. The CDR3 region has the DNA TGTGCCACCAGTGGGTCGGGCCCGACCTACAATGAGCAGTTCTTC.